This T cell receptor beta chain was sequenced for a study of blood T cell repertoires in COVID-19. Method: immunoSEQ multiplex PCR; TCRdb's copy keeps in-frame clones and lacks some. The top ten hold 8% to 9.5% of the sample, which has 150,000 to 200,000 clones, around three quarters seen once. CDR1 and CDR2 from the germline V gene are LNHDA and SQIVND (reference sequence). This CDR3 contains 14 residues. J was trimmed by 7 bases and V by 6 bases; bases with no gene match: 7. The chain uses TRBV19 and TRBJ1-1, with 11 positions matching TRBD1. This receptor was identified in a man in his 60s with acute or convalescent COVID-19. Sequenced material: peripheral blood. The CDR3 is CASSRTGGAGEAFF. The CDR3 nucleotides are TGTGCCAGTAGCAGGACAGGGGGCGCGGGTGAAGCTTTCTTT. Combining the CDR3 with reference TRBV19 and TRBJ1-1 gives the whole variable domain DGGITQSPKYLFRKEGQNVTLSCEQNLNHDAMYWYRQDPGQGLRLIYYSQIVNDFQKGDIAEGYSVSREKKESFPLTVTSAQKNPTAFYLCASSRTGGAGEAFFGQGTRLTVV.